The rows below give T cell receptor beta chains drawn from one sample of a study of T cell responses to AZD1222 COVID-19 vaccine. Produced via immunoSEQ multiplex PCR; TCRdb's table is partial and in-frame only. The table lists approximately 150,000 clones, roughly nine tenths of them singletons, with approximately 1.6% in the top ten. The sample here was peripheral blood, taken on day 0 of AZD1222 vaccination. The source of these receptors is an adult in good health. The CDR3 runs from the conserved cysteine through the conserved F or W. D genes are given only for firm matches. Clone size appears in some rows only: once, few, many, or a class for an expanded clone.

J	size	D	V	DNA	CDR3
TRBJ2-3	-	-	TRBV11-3	TGTGCCAGCAGCTTAGGTCTGGGGGTACCAGATACGCAGTATTTT	CASSLGLGVPDTQYF
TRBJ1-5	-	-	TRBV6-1	TGTGCCAGCAGTGATAAGGGTTGGGGTGGCAATCAGCCCCAGCATTTT	CASSDKGWGGNQPQHF
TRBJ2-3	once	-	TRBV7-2	TGTGCCAGCAGCTTAGTCAATGCGCCAGATACGCAGTATTTT	CASSLVNAPDTQYF
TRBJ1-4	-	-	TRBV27	TGTGCCAGCAGTTTATTCGGGGTCACTAATGAAAAACTGTTTTTT	CASSLFGVTNEKLFF
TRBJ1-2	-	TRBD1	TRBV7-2	TGTGCCAGCAGCTTATCCGGGACAGACTATGGCTACACCTTC	CASSLSGTDYGYTF
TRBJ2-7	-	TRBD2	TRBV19	TGTGCCACTTCCTTGGAGCGGGAAAGCTACGAGCAGTACTTC	CATSLERESYEQYF
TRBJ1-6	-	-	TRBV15	TGTGCCACCAGCAGGATGGTTGATTCACCCCTCCACTTT	CATSRMVDSPLHF
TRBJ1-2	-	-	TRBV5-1	TGCGCCAGCAGCTCTGAAAGGGGTCTCTATGGCTACACCTTC	CASSSERGLYGYTF
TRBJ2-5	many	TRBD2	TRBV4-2	TGTGCCAGCAGCCAAGATTGGCTAGCGGGGCAAGAGACCCAGTACTTC	CASSQDWLAGQETQYF
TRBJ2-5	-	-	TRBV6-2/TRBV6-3	TGTGCCAGCAGTCCCCCGGGGACCCAGTACTTC	CASSPPGTQYF
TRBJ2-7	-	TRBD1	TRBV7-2	TGTGCCAGCAGCTTAGACAACAGGGGCAACGAGCAGTACTTC	CASSLDNRGNEQYF
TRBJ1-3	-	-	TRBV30	TGTGCCTGGGTAGGGTTCACTGGAAACACCATATATTTT	CAWVGFTGNTIYF
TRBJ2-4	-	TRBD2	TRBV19	TGTGCCAGTAGTTCGACCAGGGACCGGACTAGCGGGAGAGGGAGGGCCTACAAAAACATTCAGTACTTC	CASSSTRDRTSGRGRAYKNIQYF
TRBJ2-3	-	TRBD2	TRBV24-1	TGTGCCACCAGTGACCGACTAGCGGGTCACACAGATACGCAGTATTTT	CATSDRLAGHTDTQYF